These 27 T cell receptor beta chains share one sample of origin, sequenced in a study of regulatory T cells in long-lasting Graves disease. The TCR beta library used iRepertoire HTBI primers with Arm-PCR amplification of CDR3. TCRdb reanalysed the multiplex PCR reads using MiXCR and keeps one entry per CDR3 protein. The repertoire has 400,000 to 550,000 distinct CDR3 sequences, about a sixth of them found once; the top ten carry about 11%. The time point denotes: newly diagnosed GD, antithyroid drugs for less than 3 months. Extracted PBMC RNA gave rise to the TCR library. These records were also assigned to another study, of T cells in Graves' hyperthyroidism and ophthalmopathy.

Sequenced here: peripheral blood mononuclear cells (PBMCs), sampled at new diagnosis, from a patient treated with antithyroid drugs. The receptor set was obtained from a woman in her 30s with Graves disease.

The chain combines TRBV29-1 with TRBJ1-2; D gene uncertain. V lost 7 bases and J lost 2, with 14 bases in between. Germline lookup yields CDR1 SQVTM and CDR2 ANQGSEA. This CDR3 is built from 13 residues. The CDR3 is CSADWAGNYGYTF. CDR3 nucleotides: TGCAGCGCTGACTGGGCAGGAAACTATGGCTACACCTTC.

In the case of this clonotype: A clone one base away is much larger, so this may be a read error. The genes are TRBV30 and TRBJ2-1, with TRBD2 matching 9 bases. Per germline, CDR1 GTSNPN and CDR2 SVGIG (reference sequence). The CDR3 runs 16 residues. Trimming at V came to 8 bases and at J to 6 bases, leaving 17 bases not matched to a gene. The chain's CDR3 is CAGGASGRSFGNEQFF. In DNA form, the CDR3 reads TGTGCCGGGGGGGCCAGCGGGAGGTCCTTCGGCAATGAGCAGTTCTTC.

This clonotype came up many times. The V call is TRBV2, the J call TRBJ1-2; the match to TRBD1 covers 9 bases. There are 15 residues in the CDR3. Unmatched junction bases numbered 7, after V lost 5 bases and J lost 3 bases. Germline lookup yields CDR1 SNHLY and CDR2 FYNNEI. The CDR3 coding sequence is TGTGCCAGCAGTTACGGACAGGGGTTCGACTATGGCTACACCTTC. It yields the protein CASSYGQGFDYGYTF.

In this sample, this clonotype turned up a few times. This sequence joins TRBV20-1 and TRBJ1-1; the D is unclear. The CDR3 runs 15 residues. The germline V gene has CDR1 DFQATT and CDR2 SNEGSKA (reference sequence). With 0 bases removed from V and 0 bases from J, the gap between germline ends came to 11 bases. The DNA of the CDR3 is TGCAGTGCTAGAGATTCAGAAGGGCTGAACACTGAAGCTTTCTTT. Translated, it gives CSARDSEGLNTEAFF.

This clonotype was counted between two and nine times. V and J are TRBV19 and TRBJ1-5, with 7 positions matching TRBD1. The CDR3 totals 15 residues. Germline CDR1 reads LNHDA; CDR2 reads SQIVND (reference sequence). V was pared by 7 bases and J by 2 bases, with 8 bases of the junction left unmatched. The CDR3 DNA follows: TGTGCCAGTAAAATGACAGGGTCGGGCAATCAGCCCCAGCATTTT. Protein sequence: CASKMTGSGNQPQHF.

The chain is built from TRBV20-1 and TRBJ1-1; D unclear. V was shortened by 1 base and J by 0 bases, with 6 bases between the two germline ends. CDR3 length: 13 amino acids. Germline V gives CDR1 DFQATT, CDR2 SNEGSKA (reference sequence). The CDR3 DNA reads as TGCAGTGCTAGAGGACGGATGAACACTGAAGCTTTCTTT. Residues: CSARGRMNTEAFF.

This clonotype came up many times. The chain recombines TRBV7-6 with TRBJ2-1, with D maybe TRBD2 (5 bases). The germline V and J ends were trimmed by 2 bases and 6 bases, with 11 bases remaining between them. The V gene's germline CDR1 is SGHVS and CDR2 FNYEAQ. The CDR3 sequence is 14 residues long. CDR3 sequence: CASSLTPSRNEQFF. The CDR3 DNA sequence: TGTGCCAGCAGCTTAACTCCTAGCCGCAATGAGCAGTTCTTC.

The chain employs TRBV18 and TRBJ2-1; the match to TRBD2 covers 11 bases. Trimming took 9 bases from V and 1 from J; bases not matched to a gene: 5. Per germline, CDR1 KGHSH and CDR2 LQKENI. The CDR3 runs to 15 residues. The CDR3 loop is CASLAGGSSYNEQFF. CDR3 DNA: TGTGCCAGTCTAGCGGGAGGTAGTTCCTACAATGAGCAGTTCTTC.

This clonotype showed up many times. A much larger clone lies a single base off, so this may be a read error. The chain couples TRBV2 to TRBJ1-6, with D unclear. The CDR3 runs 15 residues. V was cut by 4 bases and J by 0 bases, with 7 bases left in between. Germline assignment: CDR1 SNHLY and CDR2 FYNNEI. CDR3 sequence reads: CASSVESSYNSPLHF. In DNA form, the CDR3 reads TGTGCCAGCAGTGTGGAGAGCTCCTATAATTCACCCCTCCACTTT.

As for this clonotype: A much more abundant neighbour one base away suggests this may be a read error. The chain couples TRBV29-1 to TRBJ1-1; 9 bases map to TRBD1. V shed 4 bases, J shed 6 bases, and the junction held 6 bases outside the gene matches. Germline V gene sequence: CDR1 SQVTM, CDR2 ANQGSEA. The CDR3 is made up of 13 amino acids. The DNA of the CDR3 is TGCAGCGTTGTGCGGGACAGGGTTTCTGAAGCTTTCTTT. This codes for CSVVRDRVSEAFF.

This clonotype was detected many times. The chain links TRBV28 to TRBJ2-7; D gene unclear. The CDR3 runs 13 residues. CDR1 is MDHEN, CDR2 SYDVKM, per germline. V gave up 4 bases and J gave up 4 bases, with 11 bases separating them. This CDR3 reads CASSSRLRYEQYF. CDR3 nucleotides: TGTGCCAGCAGTTCCAGACTGAGATACGAGCAGTACTTC.

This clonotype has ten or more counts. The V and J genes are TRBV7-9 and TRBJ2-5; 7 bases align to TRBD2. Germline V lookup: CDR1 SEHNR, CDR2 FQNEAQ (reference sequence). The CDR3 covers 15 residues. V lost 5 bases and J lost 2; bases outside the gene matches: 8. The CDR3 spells CASSLSREFQETQYF. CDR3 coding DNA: TGTGCCAGCAGCCTATCGCGGGAGTTTCAAGAGACCCAGTACTTC.

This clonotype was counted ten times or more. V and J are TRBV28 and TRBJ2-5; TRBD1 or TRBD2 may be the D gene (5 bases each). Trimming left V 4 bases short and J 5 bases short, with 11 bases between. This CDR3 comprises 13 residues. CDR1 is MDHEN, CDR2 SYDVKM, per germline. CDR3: CASSSGTPETQYF. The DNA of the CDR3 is TGTGCCAGCAGTTCCGGGACCCCGGAGACCCAGTACTTC.

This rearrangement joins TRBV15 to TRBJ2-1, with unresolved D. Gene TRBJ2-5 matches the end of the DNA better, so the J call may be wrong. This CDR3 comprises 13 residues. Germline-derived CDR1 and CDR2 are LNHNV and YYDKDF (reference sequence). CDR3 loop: CATSREVGETQYF. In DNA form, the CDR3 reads TGTGCCACCAGCAGAGAGGTGGGAGAGACCCAGTACTTC.

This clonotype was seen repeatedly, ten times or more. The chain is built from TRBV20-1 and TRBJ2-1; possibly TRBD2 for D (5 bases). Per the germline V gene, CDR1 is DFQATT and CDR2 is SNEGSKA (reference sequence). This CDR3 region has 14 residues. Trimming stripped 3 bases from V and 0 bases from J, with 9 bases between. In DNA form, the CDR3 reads TGCAGTGCTAGCTGGGAGATCTCCTACAATGAGCAGTTCTTC. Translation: CSASWEISYNEQFF.

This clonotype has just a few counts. The CDR3 loop is CASSRNFEAEQYF. The DNA of the CDR3 is TGTGCCAGCAGCCGCAATTTTGAGGCCGAGCAGTACTTC. V is TRBV13 and J is TRBJ2-7; D unresolved. Germline V gene data show CDR1 as PRHDT and CDR2 as FYEKMQ (reference sequence). The CDR3 spans 13 residues. Trimming stripped 5 bases from V and 6 bases from J, with 14 bases between.

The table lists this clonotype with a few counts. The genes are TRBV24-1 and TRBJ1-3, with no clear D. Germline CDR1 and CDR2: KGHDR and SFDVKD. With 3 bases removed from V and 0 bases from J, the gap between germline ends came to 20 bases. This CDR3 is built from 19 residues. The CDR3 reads CATSDPRADSLNSGNTIYF. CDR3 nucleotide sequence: TGTGCCACCAGTGATCCCCGGGCTGACTCGCTCAACTCTGGAAACACCATATATTTT.

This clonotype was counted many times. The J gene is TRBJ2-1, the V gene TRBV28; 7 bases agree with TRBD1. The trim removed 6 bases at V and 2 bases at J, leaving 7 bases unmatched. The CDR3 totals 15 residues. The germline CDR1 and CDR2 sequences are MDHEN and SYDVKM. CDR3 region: CASSPWDRPYNEQFF. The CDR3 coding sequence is TGTGCCAGCAGCCCTTGGGACAGACCCTACAATGAGCAGTTCTTC.

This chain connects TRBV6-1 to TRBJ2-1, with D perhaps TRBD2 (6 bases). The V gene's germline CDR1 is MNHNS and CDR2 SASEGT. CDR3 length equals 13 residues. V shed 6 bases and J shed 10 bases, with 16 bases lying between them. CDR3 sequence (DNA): TGTGCCAGCAGGGGGACGGCTGGAGGGGAGCAGTTCTTC. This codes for CASRGTAGGEQFF.

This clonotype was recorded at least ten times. The CDR3 loop reads CASSSSYVPGKQFF. As DNA, the CDR3 is TGTGCCAGCAGCTCGTCTTATGTCCCGGGAAAACAGTTCTTC. This sequence joins TRBV13 and TRBJ2-1; D perhaps matches TRBD2 (5 bases). The CDR3 runs 14 residues. The V gene lost 4 bases and the J gene lost 13 bases, with 20 bases spanning the gap. CDR1 is PRHDT and CDR2 is FYEKMQ in the germline V gene (reference sequence).

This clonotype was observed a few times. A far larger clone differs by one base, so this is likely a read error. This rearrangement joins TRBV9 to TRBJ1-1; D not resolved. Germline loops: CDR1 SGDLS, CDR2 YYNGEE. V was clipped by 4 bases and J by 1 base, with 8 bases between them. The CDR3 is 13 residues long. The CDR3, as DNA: TGTGCCAGCAGCAATAACAGGAACACTGAAGCTTTCTTT. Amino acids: CASSNNRNTEAFF. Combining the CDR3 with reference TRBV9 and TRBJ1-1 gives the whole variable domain DSGVTQTPKHLITATGQRVTLRCSPRSGDLSVYWYQQSLDQGLQFLIQYYNGEERAKGNILERFSAQQFPDLHSELNLSSLELGDSALYFCASSNNRNTEAFFGQGTRLTVV.

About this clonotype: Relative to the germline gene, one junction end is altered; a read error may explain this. As DNA, the CDR3 is TGCGCCAGCAGCCCAGGACGGTTCTATGGCTACACCTTC. Its translation: CASSPGRFYGYTF. The genes are TRBV6-2 or TRBV6-3 and TRBJ1-2; D is unresolved. CDR3 length equals 13 residues. CDR1 and CDR2 from the germline V gene are MNHEY and SVGEGT.

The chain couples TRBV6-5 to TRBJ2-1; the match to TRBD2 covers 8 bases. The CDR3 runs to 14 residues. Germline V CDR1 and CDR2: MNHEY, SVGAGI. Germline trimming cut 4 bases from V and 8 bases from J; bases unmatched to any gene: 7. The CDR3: CASSLNGREDEQFF. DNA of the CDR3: TGTGCCAGCAGTTTAAACGGGAGGGAGGATGAGCAGTTCTTC.

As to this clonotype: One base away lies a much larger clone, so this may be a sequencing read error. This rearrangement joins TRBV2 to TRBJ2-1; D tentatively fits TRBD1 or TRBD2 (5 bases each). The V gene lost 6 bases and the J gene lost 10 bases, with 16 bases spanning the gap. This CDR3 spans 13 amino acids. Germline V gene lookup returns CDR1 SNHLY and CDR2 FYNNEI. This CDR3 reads CASRRDGSYEQFF. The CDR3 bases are TGTGCCAGCAGGAGGGACGGTTCCTACGAGCAGTTCTTC. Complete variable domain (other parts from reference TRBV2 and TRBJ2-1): EPEVTQTPSHQVTQMGQEVILRCVPISNHLYFYWYRQILGQKVEFLVSFYNNEISEKSEIFDDQFSVERPDGSNFTLKIRSTKLEDSAMYFCASRRDGSYEQFFGPGTRLTVL.

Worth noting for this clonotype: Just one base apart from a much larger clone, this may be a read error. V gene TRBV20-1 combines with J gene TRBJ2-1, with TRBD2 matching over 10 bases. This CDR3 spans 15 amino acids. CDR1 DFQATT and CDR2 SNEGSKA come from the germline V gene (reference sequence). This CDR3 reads CSARETGLADNEQLF. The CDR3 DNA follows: TGCAGTGCTAGAGAGACTGGACTAGCGGATAATGAGCAGCTCTTC.

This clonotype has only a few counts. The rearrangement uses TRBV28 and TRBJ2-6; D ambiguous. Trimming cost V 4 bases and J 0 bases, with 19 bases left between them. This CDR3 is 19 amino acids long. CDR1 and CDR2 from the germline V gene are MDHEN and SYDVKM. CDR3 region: CASSSLSLLSPSGANVLTF. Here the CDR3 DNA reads TGTGCCAGCAGTTCGCTCAGTTTATTATCCCCCTCTGGGGCCAACGTCCTGACTTTC.

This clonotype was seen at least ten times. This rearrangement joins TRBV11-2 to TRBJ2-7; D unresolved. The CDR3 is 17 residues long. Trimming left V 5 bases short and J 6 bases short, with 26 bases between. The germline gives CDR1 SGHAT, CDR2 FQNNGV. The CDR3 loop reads CASSKPTGSAVALEQYF. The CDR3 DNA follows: TGTGCCAGCAGCAAACCAACCGGGTCCGCCGTGGCCCTCGAGCAGTACTTC.